This entry lists 2 T cell receptor beta chains sequenced from one sample in a study of blood T cell repertoires in COVID-19. Generated by immunoSEQ multiplex PCR, the TCRdb table keeps only in-frame clones and is missing some. The data show about 220,000 clones, 80% seen once. Input material: peripheral blood. Source of these receptors: a human donor in a cohort sampled during active COVID-19.

This clone was observed a single time. The chain employs TRBV7-3 and TRBJ2-1, with 9 bases aligning to TRBD1. CDR3 length: 14 residues. The V segment lost 5 bases and the J segment 9 bases; nucleotides outside the gene matches: 8. Germline-derived CDR1 and CDR2 are SGHTA and FQGTGA. The CDR3 reads CASSTGTGSGEQFF. The CDR3 coding sequence is TGTGCCAGCAGCACCGGGACAGGGTCAGGTGAGCAGTTCTTC.

The J gene is TRBJ1-6, the V gene TRBV30; 7 bases map to TRBD1. In germline, CDR1 is GTSNPN, CDR2 SVGIG (reference sequence). With V trimmed by 2 bases and J by 2 bases, 3 bases remained unmatched. The CDR3 is 15 residues long. CDR3 region: CAWSPGQAYNSPLHF. The CDR3 DNA sequence: TGTGCCTGGAGTCCTGGACAGGCCTATAATTCACCCCTCCACTTT.